These T cell receptor beta chains were read from a single sample in a study of T cell responses to AZD1222 COVID-19 vaccine. Assay: immunoSEQ multiplex PCR; the TCRdb copy retains only in-frame clones and omits some. The sample includes about 120,000 clones, roughly 87% seen only once; the top ten take approximately 2.6%. The sample was peripheral blood, taken 28 days after the second AZD1222 dose. The receptors here all came from an adult who received the AZD1222 COVID-19 vaccine. CDR3s include the opening cysteine and the closing phenylalanine or tryptophan. The D gene is left open where the match is weak. Size values are once, few and many counts, or a class for expanded clones, and some rows have none.

TRBJ2-7 . 14 TRBV6-5 . CASKESGEGFEQYF TGTGCCAGCAAAGAATCAGGGGAGGGCTTCGAGCAGTACTTC
TRBJ1-5 once 13 TRBV4-2 . CASSPRSNQPQHF TGTGCCAGCAGCCCCCGTAGTAACCAGCCCCAGCATTTT
TRBJ2-7 . 15 TRBV7-6 TRBD1 CASSLRTGGFYEQYF TGTGCCAGCAGCTTAAGGACAGGGGGATTCTACGAGCAGTACTTC
TRBJ2-4 . 15 TRBV11-2 . CASSLLRGRKNIQYF TGTGCCAGCAGCTTATTGCGGGGGCGCAAAAACATTCAGTACTTC
TRBJ1-2 . 12 TRBV19 . CASSRLSVGYTF TGTGCCAGTAGTCGGTTGTCCGTTGGCTACACCTTC
TRBJ1-2 . 16 TRBV5-1 TRBD1 CASSLLSGTGDYGYTF TGCGCCAGCAGCTTGCTGTCTGGGACAGGCGACTATGGCTACACCTTC
TRBJ1-3 . 15 TRBV3-1/TRBV3-2 . CASSQDRGGGNTIYF TGTGCCAGCAGCCAAGATCGAGGGGGAGGAAACACCATATATTTT
TRBJ2-3 . 15 TRBV28 TRBD2 CASSLGGGSTDTQYF TGTGCCAGCAGTTTAGGGGGGGGAAGCACAGATACGCAGTATTTT
TRBJ1-2 . 14 TRBV15 . CATSPGGFTEGYTF TGTGCCACCTCCCCCGGAGGGTTTACGGAAGGCTACACCTTC
TRBJ1-2 . 10 TRBV28 . CASSSRRYTF TGTGCCAGCAGTTCTCGACGGTACACCTTC
TRBJ1-2 few 14 TRBV4-3 . CASSLGVEGYGYTF TGCGCCAGCAGCCTCGGGGTCGAAGGCTATGGCTACACCTTC
TRBJ1-5 few 14 TRBV5-8 . CASSLDGSNQPQHF TGTGCCAGCAGCTTGGACGGTAGCAATCAGCCCCAGCATTTT
TRBJ1-6 . 14 TRBV4-2 . CASSPGLNNSPLHF TGTGCCAGCAGCCCGGGACTGAATAATTCACCCCTCCACTTT
TRBJ1-1 . 15 TRBV9 . CASSPGQRVNTEAFF TGTGCCAGCAGCCCCGGACAGAGGGTGAACACTGAAGCTTTCTTT
TRBJ2-5 . 15 TRBV10-3 . CAISLSGTQQETQYF TGTGCCATCAGCCTATCAGGGACCCAGCAAGAGACCCAGTACTTC
TRBJ1-1 . 12 TRBV2 . CASGDIKPEAFF TGTGCCAGCGGCGACATTAAACCTGAAGCTTTCTTT
TRBJ1-5 once 14 TRBV7-9 TRBD1 CASSPTTGDQPQHF TGTGCCAGCAGCCCGACCACAGGGGATCAGCCCCAGCATTTT
TRBJ1-2 . 14 TRBV11-3 . CASSLNRGDYGYTF TGTGCCAGCAGCTTAAATAGGGGGGACTATGGCTACACCTTC
TRBJ1-2 . 14 TRBV10-3 . CAISDQGWDYGYTF TGTGCCATCAGTGACCAAGGGTGGGACTATGGCTACACCTTC